A single sample gave rise to the 13 T cell receptor beta chains below, sequenced in a study of blood T cell repertoires in COVID-19. The assay was immunoSEQ multiplex PCR, and TCRdb's table has in-frame clones only and misses some. The table records 150,000 to 200,000 clones, around 82% of them present only once. Sequencing was performed on PBMCs or T cells enriched from blood (not recorded which). The source of these receptors is a woman aged 55 to 70 with acute COVID-19.

This clone was observed a few times. This chain links TRBV2 with TRBJ2-4, with TRBD2 identical over 13 bases. V shed 4 bases, J shed 5 bases, and the junction held 5 bases outside the gene matches. This CDR3 spans 16 amino acids. Germline CDR1 reads SNHLY; CDR2 reads FYNNEI. The DNA for the CDR3 is TGTGCCAGCAGTGGGCGGACTAGCGGGAGCCAAAACATTCAGTACTTC. Amino acids: CASSGRTSGSQNIQYF.

This clone was recorded a few times. This rearrangement joins TRBV4-2 to TRBJ2-1; 10 positions match TRBD2. CDR3 length: 16 amino acids. From germline, CDR1 is LGHNA and CDR2 YNFKEQ. V lost 0 bases and J lost 7; bases outside the gene matches: 6. CDR3 amino acids: CASSQDPAGGLNEQFF. The CDR3 DNA reads as TGTGCCAGCAGCCAAGATCCAGCGGGGGGGCTGAATGAGCAGTTCTTC.

V gene TRBV7-9 combines with J gene TRBJ2-2; TRBD1 agrees at 8 bases. Germline V gene lookup returns CDR1 SEHNR and CDR2 FQNEAQ (reference sequence). With V trimmed by 5 bases and J by 3 bases, 11 bases remained unmatched. The CDR3 extends over 17 amino acids. The CDR3 bases are TGTGCCAGCAGCCTCGCTACCGGGACAGGAGACACCGGGGAGCTGTTTTTT. It encodes CASSLATGTGDTGELFF.

The chain links TRBV6-5 to TRBJ2-5; a possible D gene is TRBD2 (5 bases). In germline, CDR1 is MNHEY, CDR2 SVGAGI. V was pared by 6 bases and J by 3 bases, with 14 bases between. CDR3 length: 14 residues. CDR3 nucleotide sequence: TGTGCCAGCAGGGCGCCCGGGGAGAAAGAGACCCAGTACTTC. Translated: CASRAPGEKETQYF.

The CDR3 DNA reads as TGTGCCAGCAAAACGGGAGGGCCCTACGAGCAGTACTTC. As protein: CASKTGGPYEQYF. The chain joins TRBV12-3 or TRBV12-4 to TRBJ2-7, with 8 bases fitting TRBD2. The CDR3 consists of 13 residues. V gave up 7 bases and J gave up 2 bases; unmatched junction bases: 4.

This sequence joins TRBV9 and TRBJ1-2; 7 nucleotides match TRBD1. The germline V gene has CDR1 SGDLS and CDR2 YYNGEE. J gave up 8 bases and V 0 bases, and 13 bases lay outside the gene matches. The CDR3 runs 16 residues. The CDR3: CASSVVPETGVGGYTF. The CDR3 region has the DNA TGTGCCAGCAGCGTAGTCCCCGAAACAGGGGTGGGCGGCTACACCTTC.

The V gene is TRBV11-2, the J gene TRBJ1-4; 9 bases match TRBD1. From germline, CDR1 is SGHAT and CDR2 FQNNGV. V was clipped by 5 bases and J by 4 bases; unmatched bases: 5. The CDR3 covers 15 residues. This CDR3 is CASSPLGQGNEKLFF. The CDR3 DNA sequence: TGTGCCAGCAGCCCGTTGGGACAGGGTAATGAAAAACTGTTTTTT.

The chain recombines TRBV5-1 with TRBJ1-1; D is unclear. The CDR3 totals 12 residues. Germline values: CDR1 SGHRS, CDR2 YFSETQ. The germline V and J ends were trimmed by 4 bases and 7 bases, with 11 bases remaining between them. Written as DNA, the CDR3 is TGCGCCAGCAGCATTGGCCCGGGTGAAGCTTTCTTT. Translated, it gives CASSIGPGEAFF.

With regard to this clone: The sample carries other DNA sequences with the same CDR3. The chain employs TRBV7-2 and TRBJ2-1; 10 bases match TRBD2. CDR1 is SGHTA, CDR2 FQGNSA, per germline. Trimming at V came to 1 base and at J to 6 bases, leaving 0 bases not matched to a gene. The CDR3 is 14 residues long. CDR3 amino acids: CASSLGLAGNEQFF. DNA of the CDR3: TGTGCCAGCAGCTTAGGACTAGCGGGCAATGAGCAGTTCTTC.

To note about this clone: At one end, the junction sequence differs from germline, possibly due to a read error. The rearrangement joins TRBV29-1 to TRBJ2-3; 10 bases are shared with TRBD2. This CDR3 region has 14 residues. Germline V gene sequence: CDR1 SQVTM, CDR2 ANQGSEA. The CDR3, as DNA: TGCAGCGTTGTTAGCGGGGGGCATACAGAAACGCAGTATTTT. It is translated as CSVVSGGHTETQYF.

The J gene is TRBJ2-1, the V gene TRBV5-1; 7 bases line up with TRBD1. The CDR3 spans 12 residues. Per the germline V gene, CDR1 is SGHRS and CDR2 is YFSETQ. V was clipped by 7 bases and J by 5 bases; unmatched bases: 3. The CDR3, as DNA: TGCGCCAGCCACGACAGGGACAATGAGCAGTTCTTC. Its protein is CASHDRDNEQFF.

This clone came up once. The chain links TRBV19 to TRBJ1-4, with unresolved D. Germline-derived CDR1 and CDR2 are LNHDA and SQIVND (reference sequence). This CDR3 is built from 15 residues. V was cut by 5 bases and J by 1 base, with 11 bases left in between. CDR3 in DNA: TGTGCCAGTAGTTTACCCGGGAGAACTAATGAAAAACTGTTTTTT. Protein: CASSLPGRTNEKLFF.

The chain is built from TRBV7-2 and TRBJ2-1; D unclear. V gave up 5 bases and J gave up 2 bases, with 16 bases separating them. The CDR3 spans 16 residues. CDR1 is SGHTA and CDR2 is FQGNSA in the germline V gene. The CDR3 DNA is TGTGCCAGCAGCCCCGGTGCGGCTGTGGCCTACAATGAGCAGTTCTTC. Encoded protein: CASSPGAAVAYNEQFF.